The 16 T cell receptor beta chains given below trace back to one sample, sequenced in a study of cytomegalovirus exposure and HLA in healthy donors. Sequenced by immunoSEQ multiplex PCR; TCRdb stores in-frame clones only, minus some. The repertoire includes about 110,000 clones, about 85% of them detected once, and 3% to 3.5% sits in the top ten. The sequencing sample was made of PBMCs. The receptors originated from a woman under 30 in good health and CMV-seronegative.

The CDR3 region has the DNA TGTGCCAGCATGGGACAGGGGAATCAGCCCCAGCATTTT. Translation: CASMGQGNQPQHF. The gene calls are TRBV27 and TRBJ1-5; 10 positions match TRBD1. CDR3 length equals 13 residues. CDR1 and CDR2 (germline): MNHEY, SMNVEV (reference sequence). The ends lost 7 bases at V and 4 bases at J; junction bases unmatched: 1.

This clone appeared a few times. The chain couples TRBV5-1 to TRBJ1-1; 8 bases fit TRBD1. CDR1 is SGHRS and CDR2 is YFSETQ in the germline V gene. The ends lost 6 bases at V and 5 bases at J; junction bases unmatched: 9. The CDR3 sequence is 14 residues long. CDR3 DNA: TGCGCCAGCACCCCGGACAGGGTGGGAACTGAAGCTTTCTTT. This sequence encodes CASTPDRVGTEAFF.

The J gene is TRBJ2-7, the V gene TRBV9; D is undetermined. The CDR3 length is 12 residues. The V end was cut by 4 bases, the J end by 3 bases, with 8 bases between. Germline V gives CDR1 SGDLS, CDR2 YYNGEE. CDR3 DNA: TGTGCCAGCAGCAGTCCGGGCTACGAGCAGTACTTC. It codes for CASSSPGYEQYF. The full variable domain, rest sourced from reference TRBV9 and TRBJ2-7, is DSGVTQTPKHLITATGQRVTLRCSPRSGDLSVYWYQQSLDQGLQFLIQYYNGEERAKGNILERFSAQQFPDLHSELNLSSLELGDSALYFCASSSPGYEQYFGPGTRLTVT.

The CDR3: CASSRIGQVVGYTF. CDR3 coding DNA: TGTGCCAGCAGTCGCATCGGACAGGTCGTTGGCTACACCTTC. This chain joins TRBV25-1 and TRBJ1-2; 7 bases fit TRBD1. This CDR3 spans 14 amino acids. V lost 5 bases, J lost 7 bases, and 10 bases stayed unmatched. Germline values: CDR1 MGHDK, CDR2 SYGVNS.

The gene calls are TRBV7-9 and TRBJ2-1; a weak D match, TRBD1 (6 bases). Trimming shortened V by 5 bases and J by 10 bases, and 18 bases separated the two germline ends. The V gene's germline CDR1 is SEHNR and CDR2 FQNEAQ (reference sequence). The CDR3 is 14 residues long. The CDR3 nucleotides are TGTGCCAGCAGCCCACAGGGTAAGTCCTCGGAGCAGTTCTTC. Translation gives CASSPQGKSSEQFF.

The chain couples TRBV11-2 to TRBJ1-4, with 9 bases lining up with TRBD1. From germline, CDR1 is SGHAT and CDR2 FQNNGV. The CDR3 loop spans 15 amino acids. V lost 4 bases to trimming and J lost 8 bases; unmatched junction nucleotides: 8. The CDR3 here is CASSSNRGRAEKLFF. The DNA of the CDR3 is TGTGCCAGCAGCTCAAACAGGGGGCGAGCGGAAAAACTGTTTTTT.

The chain uses TRBV27 and TRBJ2-2, with TRBD2 matching 7 bases. Per the germline V gene, CDR1 is MNHEY and CDR2 is SMNVEV (reference sequence). The CDR3 sequence is 16 residues long. V gave up 6 bases and J gave up 4 bases; unmatched junction bases: 11. The CDR3, as DNA: TGTGCCAGCAGATCCCCCGTAGGACTAGGCACCGGGGAGCTGTTTTTT. This codes for CASRSPVGLGTGELFF.

The rearrangement links TRBV7-7 to TRBJ2-3; D is possibly TRBD1 (5 bases). Looked up from germline, CDR1 is SSHAT and CDR2 is FNYEAQ (reference sequence). The CDR3 covers 14 residues. V lost 1 base and J lost 2, with 7 bases in between. CDR3 nucleotide sequence: TGTGCCAGCAGCTTAGGACAGTACACAGATACGCAGTATTTT. As protein: CASSLGQYTDTQYF.

This chain uses TRBV27 with TRBJ1-2; TRBD1 might be the D (6 bases). V was cut by 8 bases and J by 6 bases, with 22 bases left in between. The length of the CDR3 is 15 residues. CDR1 MNHEY and CDR2 SMNVEV come from the germline V gene (reference sequence). The CDR3 region is CASGPSSDRRNGYTF. The CDR3 coding sequence is TGTGCCAGCGGGCCCTCCTCGGACAGACGGAATGGCTACACCTTC.

This clone was counted only a few times. The CDR3 sequence: CAWGDRTGVYEQYF. CDR3 bases: TGTGCCTGGGGGGACAGGACAGGAGTCTACGAGCAGTACTTC. V is TRBV30 and J is TRBJ2-7, with 8 bases matching TRBD1. Trimming cost V 5 bases and J 3 bases; bases outside gene matches: 9. The CDR3 length is 14 residues. Per the germline V gene, CDR1 is GTSNPN and CDR2 is SVGIG (reference sequence).

V gene TRBV4-1 combines with J gene TRBJ1-2, with 7 bases that match TRBD1. The germline CDR1 and CDR2 sequences are MGHRA and YSYEKL. This CDR3 spans 13 amino acids. Losses at the gene ends were 1 base for V and 6 bases for J; bases not matched to a gene: 2. The CDR3 loop is CASSQGQGHGYTF. Here the CDR3 DNA reads TGCGCCAGCAGCCAAGGACAGGGACATGGCTACACCTTC.

This clone was seen only a few times. The J gene is TRBJ1-2, the V gene TRBV2; D perhaps matches TRBD1 (6 bases). The CDR3 runs to 16 residues. CDR1 and CDR2 from the germline V gene are SNHLY and FYNNEI. V shed 6 bases and J shed 2 bases, with 19 bases lying between them. The CDR3 sequence is CASSDRQAPYNYGYTF. In DNA, the CDR3 is TGTGCCAGCAGCGATAGACAGGCTCCCTACAACTATGGCTACACCTTC.

This clone appeared once. This CDR3 reads CASSLILTDTQYF. The DNA for the CDR3 is TGTGCCAGCAGCTTGATACTGACAGATACGCAGTATTTT. This rearrangement joins TRBV11-1 to TRBJ2-3; D is unresolved. The CDR3 totals 13 residues. The ends were cut back, 3 bases at V and 3 bases at J, with 7 bases in the middle. In germline, CDR1 is SGHAT, CDR2 FQDESV (reference sequence).

The J gene is TRBJ1-1, the V gene TRBV12-5, with a weak D call TRBD1 (5 bases). Trimming took off 8 bases at V and 3 bases at J, with 16 bases between the two ends. Germline values: CDR1 LGHNT, CDR2 FRNRAP. The CDR3 is made up of 14 amino acids. The CDR3 spells CASTRMGLDTEAFF. As DNA, the CDR3 is TGTGCTAGTACCCGAATGGGGCTGGACACTGAAGCTTTCTTT.

J is TRBJ1-2 and V is TRBV5-1; 7 bases agree with TRBD1. The CDR3 covers 14 residues. The V gene's germline CDR1 is SGHRS and CDR2 YFSETQ. The V and J ends lost 4 bases and 13 bases, in that order; junction bases with no gene match: 16. The CDR3 sequence: CASSTGQGTARFTF. The CDR3 bases are TGCGCCAGCAGCACCGGGCAAGGGACAGCGAGATTCACCTTC.

The chain's CDR3 is CASSLTLGRLDTQYF. The CDR3, as DNA: TGTGCCAGCAGCTTAACCCTGGGGCGGTTGGATACGCAGTATTTT. The chain carries TRBV7-3 and TRBJ2-3, with a possible D match to TRBD1 (5 bases). Germline V CDR1 and CDR2: SGHTA, FQGTGA. There are 15 residues in the CDR3. V was shortened by 0 bases and J by 6 bases, with 13 bases between the two germline ends.